The present T cell receptor beta chain was sequenced within a study of blood T cell repertoires in COVID-19. Across the whole study: Whether acute or convalescent, the COVID-19 samples came from the United States, Italy and Spain.

In the source study's methods: It was from reference gene primer amplification that nucleated cell counts were estimated. The table came from immunoSEQ multiplex PCR; TCRdb's copy has only in-frame clones and leaves some out. The DNA was the basis for D and trimming; V, J and clone size are from that table. Of 300,000 or so clones listed, 87% are singletons. Participant age was about 18 to 95 years, and participants resided in fewer than 30 US areas. The CDR3 spans 16 residues. Germline V gives CDR1 SGHAT, CDR2 FQNNGV. Trimming pared 4 bases from V and 5 bases from J, leaving 19 bases between. This chain connects TRBV11-2 to TRBJ2-3; D is perhaps TRBD2 (6 bases). This receptor was identified in a woman aged 30 to 39 who had recovered from COVID-19. The sequenced material came from PBMCs or T cells enriched from blood (not recorded which). The CDR3 here is CASSYTYGGDLDTQYF. The DNA of the CDR3 is TGTGCCAGCAGCTATACGTACGGCGGGGATCTAGATACGCAGTATTTT.